The rows below give T cell receptor beta chains drawn from one sample of a study of OX40 agonist ivuxolimab in advanced cancers. The table came from immunoSEQ multiplex PCR; TCRdb's copy has only in-frame clones and leaves some out. This sample has approximately 70,000 clones, with just over 85% found just once. Sequencing used CD4+ or CD8+ T cells sorted from blood, obtained in a trial of the OX40 agonist ivuxolimab. These receptors came from an adult with an advanced solid tumor such as melanoma, head and neck, liver or kidney cancer. The CDR3 runs from the conserved cysteine through the conserved F or W. Each record gives: CDR3 length, D gene, clone size, V gene, J gene, CDR3 DNA, CDR3 protein. The D gene is left open where the match is weak. For some rows the clone size is stated as once, few or many, or as a class when expanded; others skip it.

len: 13; d_gene: -; abundance: -; v_gene: TRBV30; j_gene: TRBJ1-1; CDR3nt: TGTGCCTGGAGTGTAGGGGTGAACACTGAAGCTTTCTTT; CDR3aa: CAWSVGVNTEAFF
len: 12; d_gene: -; abundance: -; v_gene: TRBV4-2; j_gene: TRBJ2-7; CDR3nt: TGTGCCAGCAGCCTTAACCGGGACGAGCAGTACTTC; CDR3aa: CASSLNRDEQYF
len: 12; d_gene: -; abundance: few; v_gene: TRBV7-9; j_gene: TRBJ2-1; CDR3nt: TGTGCCAGCAGCTTACAAGAGGGTGAGCAGTTCTTC; CDR3aa: CASSLQEGEQFF
len: 13; d_gene: TRBD1; abundance: -; v_gene: TRBV6-1; j_gene: TRBJ2-7; CDR3nt: TGTGCCAGCGAGCAGGGGGAATTTTACGAGCAGTACTTC; CDR3aa: CASEQGEFYEQYF
len: 13; d_gene: -; abundance: -; v_gene: TRBV2; j_gene: TRBJ1-3; CDR3nt: TGTGCCAGCAGTGAATCCCCGGGGGACACCATATATTTT; CDR3aa: CASSESPGDTIYF
len: 14; d_gene: TRBD1; abundance: -; v_gene: TRBV7-9; j_gene: TRBJ2-3; CDR3nt: TGTGCCAGCAGCTCCGGGACAGGGGCGTTGACGCAGTATTTT; CDR3aa: CASSSGTGALTQYF
len: 14; d_gene: -; abundance: -; v_gene: TRBV28; j_gene: TRBJ1-6; CDR3nt: TGTGCCAGCAGCATATCATTGACCGGTTCACCCCTCCACTTT; CDR3aa: CASSISLTGSPLHF
len: 13; d_gene: TRBD1; abundance: once; v_gene: TRBV4-3; j_gene: TRBJ1-1; CDR3nt: TGCGCCAGCAGCTGGGAGGGGGCCACTGAAGCTTTCTTT; CDR3aa: CASSWEGATEAFF
len: 16; d_gene: -; abundance: -; v_gene: TRBV5-5; j_gene: TRBJ1-1; CDR3nt: TGTGCCAGCAGCTTGGGTTCGACAGGCCCTAACACTGAAGCTTTCTTT; CDR3aa: CASSLGSTGPNTEAFF
len: 12; d_gene: -; abundance: -; v_gene: TRBV30; j_gene: TRBJ2-5; CDR3nt: TGTGCCTGGAGACTATTCAGGGAGACCCAGTACTTC; CDR3aa: CAWRLFRETQYF
len: 17; d_gene: TRBD1; abundance: few; v_gene: TRBV6-4; j_gene: TRBJ1-5; CDR3nt: TGTGCCAGCAGAGCCCGGGACAGGGGGAGAGGTGAGCAGCCCCAGCATTTT; CDR3aa: CASRARDRGRGEQPQHF
len: 15; d_gene: TRBD1; abundance: -; v_gene: TRBV7-2; j_gene: TRBJ2-6; CDR3nt: TGTGCCAGCAGCCTGGGACAGCCGGGGGCCAACGTCCTGACTTTC; CDR3aa: CASSLGQPGANVLTF
len: 13; d_gene: -; abundance: -; v_gene: TRBV6-6; j_gene: TRBJ2-7; CDR3nt: TGTGCCAGCAGCTCCGTGGGGGGCCACGAGCAGTACTTC; CDR3aa: CASSSVGGHEQYF
len: 16; d_gene: -; abundance: -; v_gene: TRBV13; j_gene: TRBJ2-2; CDR3nt: TGTGCCAGCAGCCTTCGGCGTAAGGGGGACACCGGGGAGCTGTTTTTT; CDR3aa: CASSLRRKGDTGELFF
len: 19; d_gene: -; abundance: -; v_gene: TRBV7-3; j_gene: TRBJ1-4; CDR3nt: TGTGCCAGCAGCTATGCCCGGGGCCCCCGGGGGCGAGGTAATGAAAAACTGTTTTTT; CDR3aa: CASSYARGPRGRGNEKLFF
len: 12; d_gene: TRBD1; abundance: -; v_gene: TRBV30; j_gene: TRBJ1-1; CDR3nt: TGTGCCTGGAAACAGGGGGCGCTCCAAGCTTTCTTT; CDR3aa: CAWKQGALQAFF
len: 12; d_gene: -; abundance: -; v_gene: TRBV27; j_gene: TRBJ1-6; CDR3nt: TGTGCCAGCAGATACTATAATTCACCCCTCCACTTT; CDR3aa: CASRYYNSPLHF
len: 16; d_gene: TRBD2; abundance: -; v_gene: TRBV7-2; j_gene: TRBJ2-1; CDR3nt: TGTGCCAGCAGCTTAGTGAGCGGGAGCTCCTACAATGAGCAGTTCTTC; CDR3aa: CASSLVSGSSYNEQFF
len: 15; d_gene: -; abundance: -; v_gene: TRBV6-5; j_gene: TRBJ2-1; CDR3nt: TGTGCCAGTTCGGTTTCGCGGAGCTCCTACAATGAGCAGTTCTTC; CDR3aa: CASSVSRSSYNEQFF
len: 15; d_gene: -; abundance: -; v_gene: TRBV19; j_gene: TRBJ2-3; CDR3nt: TGTGCCAGTAGTGCCAGACGGGCTAACACAGATACGCAGTATTTT; CDR3aa: CASSARRANTDTQYF
len: 14; d_gene: -; abundance: -; v_gene: TRBV7-2; j_gene: TRBJ1-6; CDR3nt: TGTGCCAGCAGCCCCAGGACAGCTAATTCACCCCTCCACTTT; CDR3aa: CASSPRTANSPLHF
len: 14; d_gene: TRBD1; abundance: -; v_gene: TRBV4-1; j_gene: TRBJ1-2; CDR3nt: TGCGCCAGCAGCCAAGGACAGGGACGGTATGGCTACACCTTC; CDR3aa: CASSQGQGRYGYTF
len: 18; d_gene: TRBD2; abundance: -; v_gene: TRBV5-1; j_gene: TRBJ2-2; CDR3nt: TGCGCCAGCAGCGAGACTAGCGGGGGGCCCTTCGACACCGGGGAGCTGTTTTTT; CDR3aa: CASSETSGGPFDTGELFF
len: 14; d_gene: TRBD1; abundance: once; v_gene: TRBV6-5; j_gene: TRBJ1-6; CDR3nt: TGTGCCAGCAGCTATGACAGGGCCCGATCACCCCTCCACTTT; CDR3aa: CASSYDRARSPLHF
len: 13; d_gene: -; abundance: -; v_gene: TRBV6-4; j_gene: TRBJ1-2; CDR3nt: TGTGCCAGCCGGGACACCCAGAACTATGGCTACACCTTC; CDR3aa: CASRDTQNYGYTF
len: 13; d_gene: TRBD2; abundance: few; v_gene: TRBV6-4; j_gene: TRBJ2-7; CDR3nt: TGTGCCAGCAGTGAAGCGGGGGGGCGCGAGCAGTACTTC; CDR3aa: CASSEAGGREQYF
len: 12; d_gene: -; abundance: -; v_gene: TRBV5-6; j_gene: TRBJ1-6; CDR3nt: TGTGCCAGCAGCTTCATAGGCTCACCCCTCCACTTT; CDR3aa: CASSFIGSPLHF
len: 15; d_gene: -; abundance: -; v_gene: TRBV5-1; j_gene: TRBJ2-5; CDR3nt: TGCGCCAGCAGCTTGGGTGGCAGGGACGGAGAGACCCAGTACTTC; CDR3aa: CASSLGGRDGETQYF
len: 15; d_gene: TRBD2; abundance: -; v_gene: TRBV7-9; j_gene: TRBJ2-5; CDR3nt: TGTGCCAGCAGTGAAACGAGCGGGGGTGGGGAGACCCAGTACTTC; CDR3aa: CASSETSGGGETQYF
len: 11; d_gene: -; abundance: -; v_gene: TRBV28; j_gene: TRBJ1-4; CDR3nt: TGTGCCAGCAGTTTACTAGGGGGACTGTTTTTT; CDR3aa: CASSLLGGLFF
len: 13; d_gene: -; abundance: -; v_gene: TRBV7-2; j_gene: TRBJ2-7; CDR3nt: TGTGCCAGCAGCTTAGTACCTCGGTACGAGCAGTACTTC; CDR3aa: CASSLVPRYEQYF
len: 13; d_gene: -; abundance: few; v_gene: TRBV11-2; j_gene: TRBJ1-5; CDR3nt: TGTGCCAGCAGCTTAGATCTAAACAGGGTTCAGCATTTT; CDR3aa: CASSLDLNRVQHF
len: 13; d_gene: -; abundance: -; v_gene: TRBV7-2; j_gene: TRBJ2-2; CDR3nt: TGTGCCAGCAGCTTTAAGAACACCGGGGAGCTGTTTTTT; CDR3aa: CASSFKNTGELFF
len: 14; d_gene: -; abundance: -; v_gene: TRBV19; j_gene: TRBJ1-2; CDR3nt: TGTGCCAGTAGTATGGGGGGATCAAAGGGCGGCTACACCTTC; CDR3aa: CASSMGGSKGGYTF
len: 11; d_gene: -; abundance: -; v_gene: TRBV19; j_gene: TRBJ1-1; CDR3nt: TGTGCCAGTCACAGAGGGAGTGAAGCTTTCTTT; CDR3aa: CASHRGSEAFF
len: 16; d_gene: -; abundance: -; v_gene: TRBV7-9; j_gene: TRBJ2-3; CDR3nt: TGTGCCAGCAGCTCGTACCTGAGGGCTGAAGGAGATACGCAGTATTTT; CDR3aa: CASSSYLRAEGDTQYF
len: 13; d_gene: -; abundance: -; v_gene: TRBV18; j_gene: TRBJ1-1; CDR3nt: TGTGCCAGCTCACATCAAGGGAACACTGAAGCTTTCTTT; CDR3aa: CASSHQGNTEAFF
len: 13; d_gene: -; abundance: -; v_gene: TRBV19; j_gene: TRBJ1-1; CDR3nt: TGTGCCAGTAGTATACAGGTTGGGACTGAAGCTTTCTTT; CDR3aa: CASSIQVGTEAFF
len: 13; d_gene: -; abundance: once; v_gene: TRBV18; j_gene: TRBJ1-5; CDR3nt: TGTGCCAGCACCCCGGGACCTGATCAGCCCCAGCATTTT; CDR3aa: CASTPGPDQPQHF
len: 15; d_gene: -; abundance: -; v_gene: TRBV6-6; j_gene: TRBJ2-1; CDR3nt: TGTGCCAGCAGCTCCGTCGCAGACCAGTCGAATGAGCAGTTCTTC; CDR3aa: CASSSVADQSNEQFF
len: 14; d_gene: -; abundance: -; v_gene: TRBV11-1; j_gene: TRBJ2-4; CDR3nt: TGTGCCAGCAGCCCGGGACGGAGCGGGAACATTCAGTACTTC; CDR3aa: CASSPGRSGNIQYF
len: 15; d_gene: TRBD1; abundance: -; v_gene: TRBV5-1; j_gene: TRBJ1-6; CDR3nt: TGCGCCAGCAGCCCGAGACAGGGGGTAAATTCACCCCTCCACTTT; CDR3aa: CASSPRQGVNSPLHF
len: 11; d_gene: -; abundance: -; v_gene: TRBV28; j_gene: TRBJ2-3; CDR3nt: TGTGCCAGCACGGTTACAGATACGCAGTATTTT; CDR3aa: CASTVTDTQYF
len: 16; d_gene: -; abundance: -; v_gene: TRBV2; j_gene: TRBJ2-7; CDR3nt: TGTGCCAGCAGTGGAGGTGTGAAAGGCGCATTCTACGAGCAGTACTTC; CDR3aa: CASSGGVKGAFYEQYF
len: 14; d_gene: TRBD1; abundance: -; v_gene: TRBV5-3; j_gene: TRBJ1-5; CDR3nt: TGTGCCAGAAGCTACGAGGGGGCGGATCAGCCCCAGCATTTT; CDR3aa: CARSYEGADQPQHF
len: 14; d_gene: TRBD1; abundance: -; v_gene: TRBV10-2; j_gene: TRBJ2-1; CDR3nt: TGCGCCAGCAGTTCCCCAGGGGGCTTCGATGAGCAGTTCTTC; CDR3aa: CASSSPGGFDEQFF
len: 16; d_gene: -; abundance: -; v_gene: TRBV28; j_gene: TRBJ1-6; CDR3nt: TGTGCCAGCAGTTTAAGAAGTCTCTGGAGTCTGGGACCCCTCCACTTT; CDR3aa: CASSLRSLWSLGPLHF
len: 16; d_gene: TRBD1; abundance: -; v_gene: TRBV27; j_gene: TRBJ1-3; CDR3nt: TGTGCCAGCATGCGCCGAGGGGGCGCGGAGGGAAACACCATATATTTT; CDR3aa: CASMRRGGAEGNTIYF